This T cell receptor beta chain appears in the sequencing data of a study of blood T cell repertoires in COVID-19. Study-wide background: The study drew acute and convalescent COVID-19 samples from the United States, Italy and Spain. Sources were T cells, B-cell-depleted T cells, or PBMCs; the material itself was cDNA or gDNA.

Germline-derived CDR1 and CDR2 are LGHNA and YSLEER. V was shortened by 0 bases and J by 0 bases, with 15 bases between the two germline ends. The CDR3 sequence is 18 residues long. Authors' analysis steps: For nucleated cells, counts were estimated from reference gene primer amplification. Method: immunoSEQ multiplex PCR; TCRdb's copy keeps in-frame clones and lacks some. V and J calls and clone size follow that table, whereas D and trimming were derived from the DNA. Of roughly 57,000 clones in the sample, roughly 90% are singletons; the top ten hold roughly 20%. The receptor comes from a human donor in a cohort sampled during active COVID-19. Sequenced material: peripheral blood. The chain carries TRBV4-3 and TRBJ1-3; no clear D gene. Here the CDR3 DNA reads TGCGCCAGCAGCCAAGAACGGCCCGGGTATGGCTCTGGAAACACCATATATTTT. It encodes CASSQERPGYGSGNTIYF.